These T cell receptor beta chains were read from a single sample in a study of technical replicates of blood from four donors. Sequencing used immunoSEQ multiplex PCR; TCRdb keeps in-frame clones, though not all of them. This table holds over 70,000 clones, about 97% found once. The sample was T cells isolated from PBMCs. These receptors all come from a human donor in good health. The CDR3 runs from the conserved cysteine through the conserved F or W. A D gene is named only where the DNA matches it firmly. Expanded clones get a size class; other rows say once, few or many, or leave the size out.

>-|TRBV7-8|-|TRBJ2-7
CASSLENGGGGHYEQYF
TGTGCCAGCAGCTTAGAAAATGGAGGAGGGGGCCATTACGAGCAGTACTTC
>-|TRBV7-9|-|TRBJ1-5
CASSLGNQPQHF
TGTGCCAGCAGCCTCGGGAATCAGCCCCAGCATTTT
>TRBD2|TRBV6-1|-|TRBJ2-7
CASSEVRGGYEQYF
TGTGCCAGCAGTGAAGTGCGGGGGGGCTACGAGCAGTACTTC
>TRBD2|TRBV7-6|once|TRBJ2-1
CASSTQAPSGSHYSSSYNEQFF
TGTGCCAGCAGCACCCAAGCCCCTAGCGGGAGTCACTACTCCAGCTCCTACAATGAGCAGTTCTTC
>TRBD2|TRBV7-2|-|TRBJ2-7
CASRPRGGTYEQYF
TGTGCCAGCCGCCCGAGGGGAGGGACCTACGAGCAGTACTTC
>TRBD1|TRBV15|-|TRBJ1-1
CATRQGNTEAFF
TGTGCCACGAGACAGGGCAACACTGAAGCTTTCTTT
>-|TRBV6-1|once|TRBJ1-5
CASSRLEGPQHF
TGTGCCAGCAGTCGACTCGAGGGGCCCCAGCATTTT
>TRBD2|TRBV7-6|-|TRBJ2-3
CASSRTSGSPDTQYF
TGTGCCAGCAGCCGGACTAGCGGATCCCCAGATACGCAGTATTTT
>-|TRBV19|-|TRBJ2-2
CASSSLASNTGELFF
TGTGCCAGTAGTAGTTTAGCGTCAAACACCGGGGAGCTGTTTTTT
>-|TRBV15|-|TRBJ1-5
CATSRDSVIYNQPQHF
TGTGCCACCAGCAGAGATAGCGTGATTTACAATCAGCCCCAGCATTTT
>TRBD1|TRBV10-3|once|TRBJ2-7
CAISDPGQGLYEQYF
TGTGCCATCAGTGACCCCGGACAGGGGCTCTACGAGCAGTACTTC
>-|TRBV25-1|-|TRBJ1-1
CASSGRTAGYVNTEAFF
TGTGCCAGCAGTGGCCGGACAGCGGGATACGTGAACACTGAAGCTTTCTTT
>TRBD1|TRBV28|-|TRBJ2-7
CATEQGAPYEQYF
TGTGCCACCGAACAGGGGGCCCCGTACGAGCAGTACTTC
>-|TRBV5-1|-|TRBJ1-2
CASTWGVASDYGYTF
TGCGCCAGCACGTGGGGGGTAGCTTCCGACTATGGCTACACCTTC
>TRBD1|TRBV6-1|-|TRBJ2-7
CASSEPGQGANEQYF
TGTGCCAGCAGTGAGCCGGGACAGGGAGCTAACGAGCAGTACTTC
>TRBD2|TRBV11-1|-|TRBJ2-3
CASSVDSGRFTDTQYF
TGTGCCAGCAGCGTCGATAGCGGGCGCTTCACAGATACGCAGTATTTT
>-|TRBV9|-|TRBJ1-5
CASSVAEGGNQPQHF
TGTGCCAGCAGCGTAGCCGAGGGGGGCAATCAGCCCCAGCATTTT
>-|TRBV11-3|-|TRBJ2-3
CASTPARRTDTQYF
TGTGCCAGCACCCCCGCCCGGAGGACTGATACGCAGTATTTT
>-|TRBV5-1|-|TRBJ1-2
CASSPGGDGYTF
TGCGCCAGCAGCCCGGGGGGGGACGGCTACACCTTC
>-|TRBV19|-|TRBJ2-5
CASSIRQAETQYF
TGTGCCAGTAGTATCCGACAGGCGGAGACCCAGTACTTC
>TRBD2|TRBV10-2|-|TRBJ2-7
CASRAGGIYEQYF
TGCGCCAGCAGGGCGGGAGGGATTTACGAGCAGTACTTC
>TRBD2|TRBV18|-|TRBJ2-1
CASSPLAGGPGDEQFF
TGTGCCAGCTCACCCCTAGCGGGGGGGCCGGGTGATGAGCAGTTCTTC
>-|TRBV7-9|-|TRBJ2-3
CASSPTGTDTQYF
TGTGCCAGCAGTCCCACAGGCACAGATACGCAGTATTTT
>TRBD1|TRBV5-1|-|TRBJ1-4
CASSFGTGNEKLFF
TGCGCCAGCAGCTTCGGGACAGGGAATGAAAAACTGTTTTTT
>-|TRBV7-8|-|TRBJ2-7
CASSLPTVNYEQYF
TGTGCCAGCAGCCTCCCCACAGTGAACTACGAGCAGTACTTC
>-|TRBV11-3|-|TRBJ1-1
CASTEGRNTEAFF
TGTGCCAGCACGGAGGGAAGGAACACTGAAGCTTTCTTT
>TRBD1|TRBV6-1|-|TRBJ1-2
CASSELGTANYGYTF
TGTGCCAGCAGTGAACTCGGGACAGCTAACTATGGCTACACCTTC
>TRBD2|TRBV7-9|-|TRBJ2-1
CASSLGASGSYNEQFF
TGTGCCAGCAGCTTAGGGGCTAGCGGGAGTTATAATGAGCAGTTCTTC
>TRBD1|TRBV4-2|-|TRBJ1-1
CASSPGTGGGEAFF
TGTGCCAGCAGCCCGGGGACAGGCGGTGGTGAAGCTTTCTTT
>-|TRBV30|-|TRBJ2-5
CAWSANQETQYF
TGTGCCTGGTCCGCTAACCAAGAGACCCAGTACTTC
>TRBD2|TRBV9|-|TRBJ2-1
CASSVEGSGAMINNEQFF
TGTGCCAGCAGCGTAGAGGGTAGCGGGGCGATGATCAACAATGAGCAGTTCTTC
>TRBD2|TRBV9|-|TRBJ2-7
CASSAGTSGRVRYEQYF
TGTGCCAGCAGCGCCGGGACTAGCGGGAGGGTACGGTACGAGCAGTACTTC
>TRBD2|TRBV5-6|-|TRBJ2-3
CASSTRTSGALTDTQYF
TGTGCCAGCAGCACGCGGACTAGCGGGGCACTCACAGATACGCAGTATTTT
>TRBD1|TRBV7-3|-|TRBJ1-1
CASSSGGNTEAFF
TGTGCCAGCAGCTCAGGGGGGAACACTGAAGCTTTCTTT
>-|TRBV7-9|-|TRBJ2-1
CASSFSASSYNEQFF
TGTGCCAGCAGCTTTAGCGCGTCGTCCTACAATGAGCAGTTCTTC
>-|TRBV5-1|-|TRBJ2-3
CASSRAASGSDTQYF
TGCGCCAGCAGCCGCGCGGCCTCGGGTTCAGATACGCAGTATTTT
>-|TRBV9|-|TRBJ2-3
CASSVGAVRWDTQYF
TGTGCCAGCAGCGTAGGTGCTGTGCGTTGGGATACGCAGTATTTT
>-|TRBV12-5|-|TRBJ1-5
CASGTGNSNQPQHF
TGTGCTAGTGGCACAGGGAATAGCAATCAGCCCCAGCATTTT
>TRBD1|TRBV4-1|-|TRBJ1-5
CASSAPGQGLGQPQHF
TGCGCCAGCAGCGCCCCGGGACAGGGCTTAGGGCAGCCCCAGCATTTT
>-|TRBV4-1|once|TRBJ2-7
CASSQALGGAYEQYF
TGCGCCAGCAGCCAAGCCCTAGGGGGGGCCTACGAGCAGTACTTC
>TRBD1|TRBV5-1|-|TRBJ1-2
CASRLQGTDGYTF
TGCGCCAGCCGCTTACAGGGGACCGATGGCTACACCTTC
>-|TRBV4-1|-|TRBJ2-4
CASSQVEGEDIQYF
TGCGCCAGCAGCCAAGTTGAGGGCGAAGACATTCAGTACTTC